The entry that follows covers one TCR beta chain sequence. What this receptor recognizes is not known. The data originate from a study of T cells expressing NK-cell markers (dated by TCRdb to 2019 to 2021). Study-level background: In sorted CD3+CD56+NKG2C+, CD3+CD56+NKG2C- and CD3+CD56-NKG2C+ T-cell subsets from several donors, TCR beta-chain repertoires were profiled. Seven of the eight sequenced donors were HCMV-seropositive and one was HCMV-seronegative. Randomly selected healthy volunteers, three men and five women, were used as the eight sequenced donors. Sequencing of the libraries produced 2 x 150 bp reads on Illumina HiSeq 2000/2500, MiSeq or NextSeq. The research as a whole found: Those dominant clonotypes were again the most abundant among CD3+CD56-NKG2C+ cells in a handful of donors, at roughly 25-65%. In about 6 donors, the dominant CD3+CD56+NKG2C+ clonotypes were found to rank among the top 10 CD8+ clonotypes and to make up about 1.0-7.5% of CD8+ T cells. Whether the expanded NKG2C-expressing T cell clones were specific for HCMV antigens remained unclear.

Reading from cysteine to phenylalanine, the CDR3 counts 14 amino acids. Only the protein is on record. CDR1 and CDR2 are drawn from the germline V gene (reference sequence): LGHDT, YNNKEL. HCMV serostatus was determined by detecting HCMV-specific IgG in serum with a commercial ELISA kit. Ficoll density gradient centrifugation was used to isolate peripheral blood mononuclear cells from blood. Instrument used: Illumina HiSeq 2000. TCR beta cDNA libraries were made by 5'RACE template switching that added a universal primer site and unique molecular identifiers. Priming for cDNA synthesis came from the TCR beta constant segment, and two successive PCR amplification steps followed. Concerning the study's data processing: MIGEC was used to demultiplex reads and group the reads by UMI, and MiTCR was used to assemble and quantify clonotypes. To exclude erroneous sequences, any TCR cDNA sequence not supported by at least two reads was discarded. The tcR package was used for downstream repertoire analysis, and clonotypes were matched between fractions using CDR3 nucleotide sequence together with V segment. VDJmatch was used to annotate antigen specificity against VDJdb, with one amino acid substitution in CDR3 allowed. The reads underwent TCRdb reprocessing, giving one record for each CDR3 protein sequence and no DNA. These V and J calls originate from TCRdb's pipeline instead of the authors' own analysis. The table for this sample lists roughly 450,000 distinct CDR3 sequences. The ten most abundant clones make up 1.4% of the sample.

This TCR was recovered from a woman aged 45-60 years in good health. Donor details come from another sample of the same person, matched by shared clones. Sequenced material: blood T cells: a sorted CD56 or NKG2C T cell subset, CD4+ or CD8+ T cells, or bulk PBMC T cells (not recorded which). The chain uses TRBV3-1 and TRBJ2-5; TCRdb's D gene call, TRBD1, goes unchecked for lack of DNA. The CDR3 corresponds to CASSSTGERETQYF.